The 30 T cell receptor beta chains reported below all come from one sample, sequenced in a study of T cell clones after liver transplantation. Sequencing was performed with immunoSEQ multiplex PCR; in TCRdb, only in-frame clones are kept and a portion is missing. Counted here are tens of thousands of clones, over 55% occurring once; the ten biggest clones make up about 15%. The input for sequencing was CD4+ T cells from blood, taken before liver transplant. Receptors were obtained from a human donor who received a liver transplant.

This clone showed up just once. CDR3 loop: CASSLALQVSTDTQYF. CDR3 in DNA: TGCGCCAGCAGCTTGGCCTTACAGGTTAGCACAGATACGCAGTATTTT. The chain combines TRBV5-1 with TRBJ2-3; D perhaps matches TRBD1 (5 bases). The CDR3 consists of 16 residues. The V end was cut by 0 bases, the J end by 0 bases, with 11 bases between. Germline CDR1 and CDR2: SGHRS and YFSETQ.

In DNA form, the CDR3 reads TGTGCCAGCAGTTTCCAACAGAATAATGAAAAACTGTTTTTT. It yields the protein CASSFQQNNEKLFF. This sequence joins TRBV28 and TRBJ1-4; D remains unclear. Trimming shortened V by 3 bases and J by 4 bases, and 9 bases separated the two germline ends. Germline V lookup: CDR1 MDHEN, CDR2 SYDVKM. The CDR3 runs 14 residues.

This clone has a count of ten or more. The chain carries TRBV4-1 and TRBJ1-6, with 7 bases fitting TRBD1. The CDR3 length is 18 residues. V trimming: 1 base; J trimming: 7 bases; junction bases outside the gene matches: 13. From germline, CDR1 is MGHRA and CDR2 YSYEKL. The CDR3 is CASSQVIQGKGVNSPLHF. The DNA for the CDR3 is TGCGCCAGCAGCCAAGTGATACAGGGGAAGGGAGTAAATTCACCCCTCCACTTT.

The V gene is TRBV7-2, the J gene TRBJ2-7; 15 bases are a match to TRBD2. Germline V gene lookup returns CDR1 SGHTA and CDR2 FQGNSA. The junction had 7 bases not matched to a gene; V was cut back by 5 bases and J by 2 bases. This CDR3 spans 17 amino acids. The CDR3 loop is CASSTRTSGGGAYEQYF. The CDR3 nucleotides read TGTGCCAGCAGCACCCGGACTAGCGGGGGGGGTGCCTACGAGCAGTACTTC.

On this clone itself: The sample contains more than one DNA sequence encoding this CDR3. V is TRBV5-1 and J is TRBJ1-5, with 8 bases fitting TRBD1. The length of the CDR3 is 14 residues. Germline V gene data show CDR1 as SGHRS and CDR2 as YFSETQ. V shed 0 bases, J shed 7 bases, and the junction held 3 bases outside the gene matches. For the CDR3, the DNA is TGCGCCAGCAGCTTGGGACAGGGGACACAGCCCCAGCATTTT. Its protein is CASSLGQGTQPQHF.

The J gene is TRBJ1-6, the V gene TRBV27; 7 bases agree with TRBD1. The germline gives CDR1 MNHEY, CDR2 SMNVEV (reference sequence). V shed 3 bases, J shed 4 bases, and the junction held 9 bases outside the gene matches. The CDR3 is 17 amino acids. CDR3 DNA sequence: TGTGCCAGCAGTTTCTCCCGGGACAGACTTTATAATTCACCCCTCCACTTT. Its protein is CASSFSRDRLYNSPLHF.

The chain is built from TRBV18 and TRBJ2-1; 7 bases line up with TRBD1. The germline gives CDR1 KGHSH, CDR2 LQKENI. With V trimmed by 4 bases and J by 7 bases, 10 bases remained unmatched. The CDR3 has 15 amino acids. The CDR3 DNA reads as TGTGCCAGCTCACTACCGCCGGGACAGACAAATGAGCAGTTCTTC. Translation: CASSLPPGQTNEQFF.

This clone is labeled medium-sized. V gene TRBV4-1 combines with J gene TRBJ1-4, with TRBD1 as a possible D gene (5 bases). From germline, CDR1 is MGHRA and CDR2 YSYEKL. Trimming stripped 8 bases from V and 6 bases from J, with 13 bases between. This CDR3 contains 13 residues. This CDR3 reads CASVGLGDEKLFF. CDR3 bases: TGCGCCAGCGTGGGGCTAGGGGATGAAAAACTGTTTTTT.

This chain connects TRBV6-1 to TRBJ2-7; perhaps TRBD1 as D (5 bases). The germline gives CDR1 MNHNS, CDR2 SASEGT. This CDR3 is built from 12 residues. V was pared by 8 bases and J by 5 bases, with 13 bases between. DNA for the CDR3: TGTGCCAGCGAGCGCCTAGGGGACGAGCAGTACTTC. Its protein is CASERLGDEQYF.

The rearrangement uses TRBV14 and TRBJ2-2, with 7 bases that match TRBD1. The CDR3 runs 15 residues. The germline V gene has CDR1 SGHDN and CDR2 FVKESK. Germline trimming cut 3 bases from V and 6 bases from J; bases unmatched to any gene: 7. The chain's CDR3 is CASSHRQGYAGELFF. Written as DNA, the CDR3 is TGTGCCAGCAGCCACAGACAGGGATATGCCGGGGAGCTGTTTTTT.

The DNA of the CDR3 is TGTGCCAGCAGTTCACAGGGGACTAACATTCAGTACTTC. Translated, it gives CASSSQGTNIQYF. The rearrangement uses TRBV28 and TRBJ2-4; D may be TRBD1 (7 bases). CDR1 is MDHEN, CDR2 SYDVKM, per germline. The length of the CDR3 is 13 residues. The V end was cut by 4 bases, the J end by 7 bases, with 11 bases between.

By its share, this clone is medium-sized (0.01 to 0.1%). V gene TRBV7-9 combines with J gene TRBJ2-7; TRBD2 is a possible D gene (6 bases). The length of the CDR3 is 17 residues. The V gene's germline CDR1 is SEHNR and CDR2 FQNEAQ (reference sequence). Trimming left V 1 base short and J 8 bases short, with 24 bases between. CDR3 protein: CASSLGHAGTLPTKQYF. The CDR3 region has the DNA TGTGCCAGCAGCTTAGGTCATGCAGGGACTCTTCCTACGAAGCAGTACTTC. Based on the CDR3 plus reference TRBV7-9 and TRBJ2-7, the full variable domain is DTGVSQNPRHKITKRGQNVTFRCDPISEHNRLYWYRQTLGQGPEFLTYFQNEAQLEKSRLLSDRFSAERPKGSFSTLEIQRTEQGDSAMYLCASSLGHAGTLPTKQYFGPGTRLTVT.

The gene calls are TRBV5-5 and TRBJ2-6, with a tentative D call TRBD2 (5 bases). Germline values: CDR1 SGHKS, CDR2 YYEKEE (reference sequence). V dropped 1 base and J dropped 0 bases, with 14 bases sitting between them. The CDR3 has 18 residues. DNA for the CDR3: TGTGCCAGCAGCTTGAGCGGAGGCCCGCCCTCTGGGGCCAACGTCCTGACTTTC. Translation: CASSLSGGPPSGANVLTF.

This clone was observed a handful of times. This chain links TRBV19 with TRBJ2-1, with 9 bases fitting TRBD2. This CDR3 has 14 amino acids. The ends lost 10 bases at V and 6 bases at J; junction bases unmatched: 10. The germline CDR1 and CDR2 sequences are LNHDA and SQIVND (reference sequence). The CDR3 region is CATSSGTSSNEQFF. CDR3 bases: TGTGCCACCTCCTCCGGGACTAGCAGCAATGAGCAGTTCTTC.

The chain links TRBV6-6 to TRBJ2-7, with D perhaps matching TRBD1 (5 bases). The CDR3 covers 13 residues. The V gene's germline CDR1 is MNHNY and CDR2 SVGAGI (reference sequence). V lost 2 bases to trimming and J lost 6 bases, with 11 bases between them. Here the CDR3 DNA reads TGTGCCAGCAGTTACGGGGAAAGGGGCGAGCAGTACTTC. Its translation is CASSYGERGEQYF.

This clone was seen many times. J is TRBJ2-1 and V is TRBV11-2; the match to TRBD2 covers 9 bases. The CDR3 consists of 15 residues. Germline V gene data show CDR1 as SGHAT and CDR2 as FQNNGV. V dropped 7 bases and J dropped 0; count of bases not matched to a gene: 4. Here the CDR3 reads CASNSGGYSYNEQFF. CDR3 coding DNA: TGTGCCAGCAACAGCGGGGGGTACTCCTACAATGAGCAGTTCTTC.

The chain has TRBV7-8 and TRBJ2-3, with 12 bases aligning to TRBD2. The CDR3 runs 16 residues. Per germline, CDR1 SGHVS and CDR2 FQNEAQ. After removal of 4 bases from V and 5 bases from J, the junction contained 7 bases not matched to a gene. CDR3 sequence (DNA): TGTGCCAGCAGCTATCGGACTAGCGGGGCAGGAGATACGCAGTATTTT. Amino acids: CASSYRTSGAGDTQYF.

The chain uses TRBV28 and TRBJ1-5; 8 nucleotides match TRBD1. The germline V gene encodes CDR1 MDHEN and CDR2 SYDVKM. J lost 0 bases, V lost 4 bases, and 8 bases had no gene match. The CDR3 runs 17 residues. CDR3 in amino acids: CASSSRTGLLSNQPQHF. The CDR3 bases are TGTGCCAGCAGTTCGAGGACAGGGCTCCTTAGCAATCAGCCCCAGCATTTT.

V gene TRBV4-2 combines with J gene TRBJ1-6, with 8 bases that match TRBD1. This CDR3 region has 16 residues. Germline V gene lookup returns CDR1 LGHNA and CDR2 YNFKEQ. J was trimmed by 7 bases and V by 3 bases; bases with no gene match: 8. CDR3 residues: CASSHESDRVNSPLHF. The DNA of the CDR3 is TGTGCCAGCAGCCACGAGTCGGACAGGGTCAATTCACCCCTCCACTTT.

The rearrangement links TRBV30 to TRBJ2-3; 10 nucleotides line up with TRBD1. V dropped 3 bases and J dropped 4; count of bases not matched to a gene: 10. There are 16 residues in the CDR3. Germline CDR1 GTSNPN, CDR2 SVGIG (reference sequence). The CDR3 nucleotides read TGTGCCTGGAGCGGTCTCGGGACAGGGGTCGCAGATACGCAGTATTTT. Translation gives CAWSGLGTGVADTQYF.

This clone was counted only a few times. The chain couples TRBV7-3 to TRBJ1-1; D not certain. The ends were cut back, 2 bases at V and 4 bases at J, with 17 bases in the middle. CDR3 length equals 16 residues. Germline V gene lookup returns CDR1 SGHTA and CDR2 FQGTGA. The DNA for the CDR3 is TGTGCCAGCAGCTTAGGGCCGGAAAGGTCCATCACTGAAGCTTTCTTT. Amino acid sequence: CASSLGPERSITEAFF.

This clone was seen more than once but under ten times. The V gene is TRBV18, the J gene TRBJ2-4, with a weak D call TRBD1 (6 bases). Trimming removed 2 bases at V and 7 bases at J, with 18 bases between. The CDR3 covers 16 residues. Looked up from germline, CDR1 is KGHSH and CDR2 is LQKENI. The CDR3 protein is CASSPDRVGARNIQYF. The DNA for the CDR3 is TGTGCCAGCTCACCAGATAGGGTGGGGGCGCGGAACATTCAGTACTTC. Full variable domain (remainder filled in from reference TRBV18 and TRBJ2-4): NAGVMQNPRHLVRRRGQEARLRCSPMKGHSHVYWYRQLPEEGLKFMVYLQKENIIDESGMPKERFSAEFPKEGPSILRIQQVVRGDSAAYFCASSPDRVGARNIQYFGAGTRLSVL.

The chain links TRBV6-6 to TRBJ2-7; TRBD1 agrees at 8 bases. The CDR3 extends over 15 amino acids. CDR1 and CDR2 (germline): MNHNY, SVGAGI (reference sequence). J was trimmed by 0 bases and V by 8 bases; bases with no gene match: 9. CDR3 sequence reads: CASRFPGGVSYEQYF. CDR3 coding DNA: TGTGCCAGCCGATTCCCAGGGGGCGTCTCCTACGAGCAGTACTTC.

This chain uses TRBV29-1 with TRBJ2-7; D may be TRBD2 (7 bases). CDR1 and CDR2 from the germline V gene are SQVTM and ANQGSEA. V lost 1 base and J 3 bases, leaving 16 bases between the germline ends. The CDR3 runs 15 residues. The CDR3 DNA is TGCAGCGTTGAAGGCGGCGGGGGCGTGAGCTACGAGCAGTACTTC. Residues: CSVEGGGGVSYEQYF.

Only one count was recorded for this clone. The chain carries TRBV6-5 and TRBJ2-7; TRBD2 aligns across 8 bases. V trimming: 8 bases; J trimming: 2 bases; junction bases outside the gene matches: 8. Germline V gives CDR1 MNHEY, CDR2 SVGAGI. The CDR3 runs to 14 residues. The CDR3 coding sequence is TGTGCCAGCTCCCGGGGGGGGCTGACCTACGAGCAGTACTTC. It translates to CASSRGGLTYEQYF.

This sequence joins TRBV5-1 and TRBJ1-1, with D tentatively TRBD1 (6 bases). The CDR3 extends over 16 amino acids. With 2 bases removed from V and 3 bases from J, the gap between germline ends came to 17 bases. Germline V gene sequence: CDR1 SGHRS, CDR2 YFSETQ. The CDR3 sequence: CASSLGQGRKDTEAFF. CDR3 in DNA: TGCGCCAGCAGCTTAGGGCAGGGGCGAAAGGACACTGAAGCTTTCTTT.

The CDR3 DNA sequence: TGTGCCAGTAGCGTCCAGTTCGAAGGGGCCAACGTCCTGACTTTC. It yields the protein CASSVQFEGANVLTF. The V call is TRBV19, the J call TRBJ2-6; the D is unclear. The CDR3 runs to 15 residues. Germline CDR1 LNHDA, CDR2 SQIVND (reference sequence). Trimming shortened V by 6 bases and J by 4 bases, and 13 bases separated the two germline ends.

V gene TRBV7-9 combines with J gene TRBJ1-5; 8 positions match TRBD1. Germline CDR1 is SEHNR and CDR2 is FQNEAQ (reference sequence). The CDR3 contains 16 residues. The trim removed 8 bases at V and 4 bases at J, leaving 13 bases unmatched. CDR3 coding DNA: TGTGCCAGCCGAATTCCGAGGACAGGGTCAAATCAGCCCCAGCATTTT. It encodes CASRIPRTGSNQPQHF.

The CDR3 reads CASSPRQGSAYEQYF. The CDR3 nucleotides are TGTGCCAGCAGTCCTCGACAGGGGTCCGCCTACGAGCAGTACTTC. This chain joins TRBV6-6 and TRBJ2-7, with 8 bases aligning to TRBD1. The CDR3 contains 15 residues. V shed 5 bases and J 2 bases; nucleotides not matched to a gene: 8. Germline CDR1 and CDR2: MNHNY and SVGAGI (reference sequence).

The chain employs TRBV19 and TRBJ2-7; 7 bases map to TRBD1. The V gene's germline CDR1 is LNHDA and CDR2 SQIVND (reference sequence). This CDR3 spans 13 amino acids. The junction had 5 bases not matched to a gene; V was cut back by 7 bases and J by 2 bases. For the CDR3, the DNA is TGTGCCAGTAATTCTGGACAGGCCTACGAGCAGTACTTC. It yields the protein CASNSGQAYEQYF.